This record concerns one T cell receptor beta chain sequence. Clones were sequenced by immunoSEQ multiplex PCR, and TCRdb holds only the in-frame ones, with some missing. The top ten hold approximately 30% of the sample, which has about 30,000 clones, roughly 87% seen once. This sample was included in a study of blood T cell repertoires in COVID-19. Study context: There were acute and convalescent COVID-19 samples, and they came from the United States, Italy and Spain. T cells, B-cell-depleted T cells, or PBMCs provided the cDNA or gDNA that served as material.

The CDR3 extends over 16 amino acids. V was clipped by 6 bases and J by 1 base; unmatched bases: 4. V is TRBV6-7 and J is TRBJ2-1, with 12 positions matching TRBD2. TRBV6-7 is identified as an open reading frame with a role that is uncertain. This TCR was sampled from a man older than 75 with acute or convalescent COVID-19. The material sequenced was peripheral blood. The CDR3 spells CASSQTSGRSYNEQFF. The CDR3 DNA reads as TGTGCCAGCAGCCAGACTAGCGGGAGATCCTACAATGAGCAGTTCTTC.